The 30 T cell receptor beta chains below all came from one sample that was sequenced in a study of T cells expressing NK-cell markers. Reprocessing the 5' RACE reads, TCRdb reports a single entry for every CDR3 protein and omits DNA. The data show about 460,000 distinct CDR3 sequences, and the top ten clones hold approximately 1.4%. Specimen: blood T cells: a sorted CD56 or NKG2C T cell subset, CD4+ or CD8+ T cells, or bulk PBMC T cells (not recorded which). The receptors here all came from a woman between 50 and 59 years old in good health.

The CDR3 here is CASSLNGGLGSYEQYF. The V and J genes are TRBV7-8 and TRBJ2-7; TCRdb selects TRBD1, and the lack of DNA leaves this call unchecked. This CDR3 region has 16 residues. Germline V gene sequence: CDR1 SGHVS, CDR2 FQNEAQ.

V usage is TRBV7-8 and J usage is TRBJ2-1; TCRdb outputs TRBD1, but without DNA this stays unchecked. The CDR3 runs 16 residues. CDR1 is SGHVS, CDR2 FQNEAQ, per germline. CDR3 sequence reads: CASSSPRATPNNEQFF.

The rearrangement joins TRBV4-1 to TRBJ2-5; TCRdb outputs TRBD1, but without DNA this stays unchecked. The CDR3 is 14 amino acids. Germline CDR1 reads MGHRA; CDR2 reads YSYEKL. CDR3 in amino acids: CASSRGTAQETQYF.

The rearrangement joins TRBV14 to TRBJ2-2. The CDR3 length is 12 residues. Per germline, CDR1 SGHDN and CDR2 FVKESK. The CDR3 here is CASSHLVEELFF.

The CDR3 loop reads CSAPVSGGEPNQPQHF. The chain is built from TRBV20-1 and TRBJ1-5; absent DNA, TCRdb's TRBD1 call cannot be checked. This CDR3 is built from 16 residues. In germline, CDR1 is DFQATT, CDR2 SNEGSKA (reference sequence).

The chain has TRBV29-1 and TRBJ1-1; no DNA is available, so the TRBD1 call from TCRdb remains unchecked. Germline loops: CDR1 SQVTM, CDR2 ANQGSEA. The CDR3 has 14 amino acids. CDR3 region: CSVGGYGGRTEAFF.

The J gene is TRBJ2-1, the V gene TRBV7-3. The germline CDR1 and CDR2 sequences are SGHTA and FQGTGA. CDR3 length: 16 amino acids. This chain's CDR3 is CASSPRTGGSYNEQFF. Variable domain in full (rest from reference TRBV7-3 and TRBJ2-1): GAGVSQTPSNKVTEKGKYVELRCDPISGHTALYWYRQSLGQGPEFLIYFQGTGAADDSGLPNDRFFAVRPEGSVSTLKIQRTERGDSAVYLCASSPRTGGSYNEQFFGPGTRLTVL.

The V and J genes are TRBV12-3 or TRBV12-4 and TRBJ2-7; TCRdb gives TRBD1 as the D gene, but with no DNA this cannot be confirmed. The CDR3 runs to 14 residues. CDR3 sequence: CASSLSGGGNEQYF.

The chain joins TRBV20-1 to TRBJ2-3; the D call from TCRdb, TRBD1, cannot be confirmed without DNA. The CDR3 is made up of 12 amino acids. CDR1 is DFQATT, CDR2 SNEGSKA, per germline (reference sequence). The CDR3 here is CSVTRDGHTQYF.

The rearrangement uses TRBV4-1 and TRBJ1-5; absent DNA, TCRdb's TRBD1 call cannot be checked. This CDR3 spans 14 amino acids. Germline-derived CDR1 and CDR2 are MGHRA and YSYEKL. This CDR3 reads CASSQDRGYQPQHF.

The rearrangement links TRBV14 to TRBJ2-1; TCRdb reports TRBD2, a call that lacks DNA to check it against. This CDR3 contains 12 residues. The germline V gene has CDR1 SGHDN and CDR2 FVKESK. The CDR3 spells CASRDSGGGQFF.

The chain is built from TRBV20-1 and TRBJ2-7; TCRdb proposes TRBD2, but this gene call is untestable without DNA. Germline V gives CDR1 DFQATT, CDR2 SNEGSKA (reference sequence). The CDR3 is 14 residues long. This CDR3 is CSASVGGLIYEQYF.

The CDR3 is CASSQSRTGVQETQYF. The chain employs TRBV4-1 and TRBJ2-5; TCRdb lists TRBD1, though no DNA is available to test this call. The germline V gene encodes CDR1 MGHRA and CDR2 YSYEKL. The CDR3 has 16 residues.

The chain combines TRBV20-1 with TRBJ2-1; TCRdb's D gene call, TRBD2, goes unchecked for lack of DNA. Germline V gene lookup returns CDR1 DFQATT and CDR2 SNEGSKA (reference sequence). The length of the CDR3 is 14 residues. This CDR3 is CSARKASNRNEQFF.

This chain uses TRBV7-2 with TRBJ2-2. The CDR3 sequence is 14 residues long. Per germline, CDR1 SGHTA and CDR2 FQGNSA. CDR3: CASSFLSYTGELFF.

This chain connects TRBV27 to TRBJ2-4; TCRdb's D call of TRBD1 is untestable without DNA. Germline CDR1 MNHEY, CDR2 SMNVEV (reference sequence). The CDR3 is made up of 17 amino acids. The CDR3 spells CASSLIAARGNKNIQYF.

This chain links TRBV20-1 with TRBJ2-3; no DNA is available, so the TRBD2 call from TCRdb remains unchecked. Germline V gene data show CDR1 as DFQATT and CDR2 as SNEGSKA (reference sequence). The CDR3 spans 14 residues. The CDR3 sequence: CSASRASGTDTQYF.

This chain uses TRBV7-9 with TRBJ2-1. This CDR3 has 16 amino acids. The V gene's germline CDR1 is SEHNR and CDR2 FQNEAQ (reference sequence). The chain's CDR3 is CASSLARGGSYNEQFF.

This sequence joins TRBV10-3 and TRBJ2-1; TCRdb's D gene call, TRBD2, goes unchecked for lack of DNA. CDR3 length: 16 amino acids. Germline assignment: CDR1 ENHRY and CDR2 SYGVKD. The CDR3 loop reads CAISESRASGRNEQFF.

The CDR3 region is CSAIRLAEAYEQFF. The V gene is TRBV20-1, the J gene TRBJ2-1; TCRdb outputs TRBD2, but without DNA this stays unchecked. CDR1 and CDR2 (germline): DFQATT, SNEGSKA (reference sequence). This CDR3 spans 14 amino acids.

This chain uses TRBV18 with TRBJ2-1; the D call of TRBD1 rests on TCRdb alone, since no DNA is present to check it. Germline assignment: CDR1 KGHSH and CDR2 LQKENI. This CDR3 is built from 17 residues. CDR3 region: CASSRLGGGRADNEQFF.

The chain couples TRBV20-1 to TRBJ2-1. Germline CDR1 and CDR2: DFQATT and SNEGSKA (reference sequence). CDR3 length: 14 residues. The CDR3: CSARIGNIPNEQFF.

The V call is TRBV24-1, the J call TRBJ2-5; TCRdb indicates TRBD2, and absent DNA this call remains unverified. From germline, CDR1 is KGHDR and CDR2 SFDVKD. This CDR3 comprises 17 residues. The CDR3: CATSDPRGVADQETQYF.

This rearrangement joins TRBV6-6 to TRBJ2-7. The germline gives CDR1 MNHNY, CDR2 SVGAGI (reference sequence). CDR3 length: 15 residues. The CDR3 region is CASSQRILGSYEQYF.

This chain uses TRBV7-3 with TRBJ2-1; the TCRdb D gene call, TRBD2, has no DNA to confirm it. The CDR3 has 15 residues. Germline CDR1 reads SGHTA; CDR2 reads FQGTGA. The CDR3 sequence: CASSLIREGSNEQFF.

The gene calls are TRBV5-1 and TRBJ2-5; TCRdb picks TRBD2, but there is no DNA to check that call. The germline CDR1 and CDR2 sequences are SGHRS and YFSETQ. This CDR3 is 13 amino acids long. The chain's CDR3 is CASSPSLLSTQYF.

The J gene is TRBJ1-1, the V gene TRBV5-1. Germline V CDR1 and CDR2: SGHRS, YFSETQ. This CDR3 region has 16 residues. The CDR3 sequence: CASSLGLGVMNTEAFF.

The rearrangement joins TRBV5-1 to TRBJ2-1; TCRdb calls TRBD1, which cannot be checked without DNA. The CDR3 has 14 amino acids. Germline loops: CDR1 SGHRS, CDR2 YFSETQ. The CDR3 spells CASSLWTGGSEQFF.

The V and J genes are TRBV12-3 or TRBV12-4 and TRBJ2-5; TCRdb proposes TRBD1, but this gene call is untestable without DNA. CDR3 size: 14 residues. CDR3 protein: CATRRGTEKETQYF.

V usage is TRBV9 and J usage is TRBJ2-5; TCRdb gives TRBD1 as the D gene, but with no DNA this cannot be confirmed. The CDR3 extends over 15 amino acids. CDR1 SGDLS and CDR2 YYNGEE come from the germline V gene. The CDR3 reads CASSYTGTPGETQYF.